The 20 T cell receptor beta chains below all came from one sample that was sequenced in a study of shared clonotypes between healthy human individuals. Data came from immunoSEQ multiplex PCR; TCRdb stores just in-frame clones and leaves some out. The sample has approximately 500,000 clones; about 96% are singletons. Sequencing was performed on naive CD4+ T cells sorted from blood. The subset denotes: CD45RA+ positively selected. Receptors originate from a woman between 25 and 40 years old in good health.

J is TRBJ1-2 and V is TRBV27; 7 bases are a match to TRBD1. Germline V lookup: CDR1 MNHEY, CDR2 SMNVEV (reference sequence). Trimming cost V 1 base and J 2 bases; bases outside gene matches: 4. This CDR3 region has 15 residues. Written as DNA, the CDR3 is TGTGCCAGCAGTTTATACGGGACAGCAAACTATGGCTACACCTTC. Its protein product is CASSLYGTANYGYTF.

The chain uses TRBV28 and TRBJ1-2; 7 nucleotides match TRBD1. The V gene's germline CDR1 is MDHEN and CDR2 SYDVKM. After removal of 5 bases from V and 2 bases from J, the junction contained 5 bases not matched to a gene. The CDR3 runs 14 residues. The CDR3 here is CASSVEGANYGYTF. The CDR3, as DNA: TGTGCCAGCAGTGTTGAGGGGGCAAACTATGGCTACACCTTC.

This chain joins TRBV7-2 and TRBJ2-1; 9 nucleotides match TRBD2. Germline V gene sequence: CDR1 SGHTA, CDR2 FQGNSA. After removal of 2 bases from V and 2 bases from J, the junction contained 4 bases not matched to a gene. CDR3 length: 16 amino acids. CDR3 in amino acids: CASSLSSSGTYNEQFF. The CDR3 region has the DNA TGTGCCAGCAGCTTAAGCTCTAGCGGGACCTACAATGAGCAGTTCTTC.

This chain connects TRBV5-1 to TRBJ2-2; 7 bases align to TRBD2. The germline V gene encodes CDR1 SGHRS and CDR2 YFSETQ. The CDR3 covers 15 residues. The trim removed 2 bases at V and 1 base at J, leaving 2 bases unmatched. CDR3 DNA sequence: TGCGCCAGCAGCTTTTCTAGCGGGAACACCGGGGAGCTGTTTTTT. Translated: CASSFSSGNTGELFF.

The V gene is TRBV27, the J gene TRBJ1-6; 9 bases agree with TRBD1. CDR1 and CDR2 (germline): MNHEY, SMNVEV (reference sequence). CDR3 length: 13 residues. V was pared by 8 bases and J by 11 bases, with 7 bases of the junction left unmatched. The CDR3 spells CASQGQGTAPLHF. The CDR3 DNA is TGTGCCAGCCAGGGACAGGGTACGGCACCCCTCCACTTT.

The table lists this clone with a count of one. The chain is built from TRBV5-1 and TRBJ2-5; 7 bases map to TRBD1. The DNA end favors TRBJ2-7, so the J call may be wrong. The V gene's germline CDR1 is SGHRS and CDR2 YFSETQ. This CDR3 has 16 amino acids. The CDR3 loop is CASSKNTGTASYEQYF. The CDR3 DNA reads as TGCGCCAGCAGCAAGAATACCGGGACAGCGAGCTACGAGCAGTACTTC.

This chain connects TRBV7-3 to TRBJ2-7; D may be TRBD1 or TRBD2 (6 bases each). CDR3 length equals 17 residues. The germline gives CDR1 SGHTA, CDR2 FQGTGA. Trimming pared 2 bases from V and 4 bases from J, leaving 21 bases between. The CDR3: CASSLEGGETRRYEQYF. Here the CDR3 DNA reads TGTGCCAGCAGCTTAGAAGGGGGTGAGACTAGGAGGTACGAGCAGTACTTC.

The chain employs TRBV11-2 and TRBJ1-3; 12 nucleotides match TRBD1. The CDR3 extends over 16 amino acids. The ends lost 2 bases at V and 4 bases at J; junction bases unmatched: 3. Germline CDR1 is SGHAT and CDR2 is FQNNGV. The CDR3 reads CASSLQGTGGGNTIYF. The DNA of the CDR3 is TGTGCCAGCAGCTTACAGGGGACAGGGGGCGGAAACACCATATATTTT.

DNA of the CDR3: TGCAGCGTTGGGAGGGCAGGCAATGAGCAGTTCTTC. Residues: CSVGRAGNEQFF. This chain connects TRBV29-1 to TRBJ2-1; D is perhaps TRBD2 (6 bases). The CDR3 sequence is 12 residues long. Germline values: CDR1 SQVTM, CDR2 ANQGSEA. Trimming left V 4 bases short and J 6 bases short, with 10 bases between.

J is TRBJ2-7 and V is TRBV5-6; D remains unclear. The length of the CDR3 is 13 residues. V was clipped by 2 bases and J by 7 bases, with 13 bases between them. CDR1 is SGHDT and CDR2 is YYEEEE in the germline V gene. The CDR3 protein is CASSLIGSGEQYF. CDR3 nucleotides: TGTGCCAGCAGCTTAATAGGGTCTGGGGAGCAGTACTTC.

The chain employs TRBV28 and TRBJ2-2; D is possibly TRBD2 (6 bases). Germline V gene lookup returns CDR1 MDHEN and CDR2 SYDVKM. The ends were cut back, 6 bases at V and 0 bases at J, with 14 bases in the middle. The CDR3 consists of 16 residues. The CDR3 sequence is CASRRSWGANTGELFF. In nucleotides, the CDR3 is TGTGCCAGCAGACGTAGTTGGGGGGCGAACACCGGGGAGCTGTTTTTT.

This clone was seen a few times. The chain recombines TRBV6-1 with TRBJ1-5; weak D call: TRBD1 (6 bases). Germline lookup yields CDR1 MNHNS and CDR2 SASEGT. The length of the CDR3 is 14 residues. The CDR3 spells CAAAAGVNDQPQHF. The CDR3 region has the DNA TGTGCTGCAGCGGCAGGGGTTAATGATCAGCCCCAGCATTTT.

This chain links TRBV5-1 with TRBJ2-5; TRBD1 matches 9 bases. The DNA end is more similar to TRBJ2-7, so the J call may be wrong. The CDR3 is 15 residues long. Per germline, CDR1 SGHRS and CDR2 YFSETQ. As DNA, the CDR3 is TGCGCCAGCAGCCCCGGGGACAGGGATAGGTACGAGCAGTACTTC. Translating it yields CASSPGDRDRYEQYF.

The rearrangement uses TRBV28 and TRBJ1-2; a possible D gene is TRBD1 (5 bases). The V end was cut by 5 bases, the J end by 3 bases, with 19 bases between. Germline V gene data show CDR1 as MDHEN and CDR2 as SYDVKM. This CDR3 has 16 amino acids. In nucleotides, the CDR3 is TGTGCCAGCAGTCCGTCTCCTGACAGTTGGCACTATGGCTACACCTTC. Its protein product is CASSPSPDSWHYGYTF.

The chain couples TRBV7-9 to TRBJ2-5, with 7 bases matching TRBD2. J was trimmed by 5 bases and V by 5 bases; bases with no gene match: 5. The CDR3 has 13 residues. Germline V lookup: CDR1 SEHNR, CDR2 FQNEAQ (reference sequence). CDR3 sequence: CASSHTSEETQYF. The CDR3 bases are TGTGCCAGCAGCCACACTAGCGAGGAGACCCAGTACTTC.

The CDR3 bases are TGTGCCAGCAGCATGTATGCTAGCGGGAGCCCCACAGATACGCAGTATTTT. Its translation is CASSMYASGSPTDTQYF. V is TRBV7-9 and J is TRBJ2-3; the match to TRBD2 covers 10 bases. The junction had 10 bases not matched to a gene; V was cut back by 5 bases and J by 2 bases. CDR1 SEHNR and CDR2 FQNEAQ come from the germline V gene (reference sequence). The CDR3 is 17 amino acids.

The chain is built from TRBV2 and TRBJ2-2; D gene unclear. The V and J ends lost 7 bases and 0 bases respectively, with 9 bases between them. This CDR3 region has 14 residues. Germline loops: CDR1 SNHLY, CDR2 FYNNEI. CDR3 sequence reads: CASKSSSNTGELFF. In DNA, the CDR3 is TGTGCCAGCAAATCCTCCTCGAACACCGGGGAGCTGTTTTTT.

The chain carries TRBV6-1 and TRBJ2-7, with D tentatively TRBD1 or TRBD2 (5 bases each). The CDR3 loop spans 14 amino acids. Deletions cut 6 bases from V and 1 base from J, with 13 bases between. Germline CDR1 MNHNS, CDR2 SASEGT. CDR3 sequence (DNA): TGTGCCAGCAGAAGGCCTGGGGGTTCCTACGAGCAGTACTTC. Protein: CASRRPGGSYEQYF.

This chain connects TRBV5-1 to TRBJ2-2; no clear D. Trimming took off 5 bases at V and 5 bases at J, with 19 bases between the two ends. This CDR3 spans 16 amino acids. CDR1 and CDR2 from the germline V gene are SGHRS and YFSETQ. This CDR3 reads CASRVGEAPTTGELFF. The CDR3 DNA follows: TGCGCCAGCAGGGTTGGGGAAGCCCCAACTACCGGGGAGCTGTTTTTT.

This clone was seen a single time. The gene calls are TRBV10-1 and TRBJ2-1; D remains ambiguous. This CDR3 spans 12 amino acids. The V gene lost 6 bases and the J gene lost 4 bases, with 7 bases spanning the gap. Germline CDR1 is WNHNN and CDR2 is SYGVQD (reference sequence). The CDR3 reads CASSATYNEQFF. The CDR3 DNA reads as TGCGCCAGCAGCGCTACGTACAATGAGCAGTTCTTC.